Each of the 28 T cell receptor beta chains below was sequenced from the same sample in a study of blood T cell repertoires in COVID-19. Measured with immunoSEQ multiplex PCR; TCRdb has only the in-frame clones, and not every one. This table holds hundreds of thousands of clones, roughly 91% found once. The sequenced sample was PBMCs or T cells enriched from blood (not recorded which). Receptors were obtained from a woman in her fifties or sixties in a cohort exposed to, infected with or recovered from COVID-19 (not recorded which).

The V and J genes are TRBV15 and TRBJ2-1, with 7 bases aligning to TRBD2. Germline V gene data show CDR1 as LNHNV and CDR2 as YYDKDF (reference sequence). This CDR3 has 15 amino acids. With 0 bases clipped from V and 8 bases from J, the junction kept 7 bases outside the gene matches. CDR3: CATSREGGRIDEQFF. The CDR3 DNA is TGTGCCACCAGCAGAGAGGGAGGGAGAATCGATGAGCAGTTCTTC.

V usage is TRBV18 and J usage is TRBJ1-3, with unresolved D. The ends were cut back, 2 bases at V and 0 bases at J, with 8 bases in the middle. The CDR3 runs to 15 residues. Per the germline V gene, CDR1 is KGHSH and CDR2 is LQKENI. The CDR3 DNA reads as TGTGCCAGCTCACCAGTTAGGAGCTCTGGAAACACCATATATTTT. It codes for CASSPVRSSGNTIYF.

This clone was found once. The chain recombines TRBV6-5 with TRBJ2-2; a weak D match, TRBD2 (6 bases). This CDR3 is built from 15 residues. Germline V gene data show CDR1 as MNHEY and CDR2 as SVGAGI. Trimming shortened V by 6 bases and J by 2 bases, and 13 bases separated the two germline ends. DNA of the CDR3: TGTGCCAGCAGGTTCGGGACTCCAAACACCGGGGAGCTGTTTTTT. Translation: CASRFGTPNTGELFF.

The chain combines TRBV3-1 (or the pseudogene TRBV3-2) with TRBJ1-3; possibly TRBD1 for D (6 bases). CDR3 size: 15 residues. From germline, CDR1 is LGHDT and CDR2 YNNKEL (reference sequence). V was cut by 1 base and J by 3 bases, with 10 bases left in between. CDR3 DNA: TGTGCCAGCAGCCAAGCCGGGACATTTGGAAACACCATATATTTT. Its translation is CASSQAGTFGNTIYF.

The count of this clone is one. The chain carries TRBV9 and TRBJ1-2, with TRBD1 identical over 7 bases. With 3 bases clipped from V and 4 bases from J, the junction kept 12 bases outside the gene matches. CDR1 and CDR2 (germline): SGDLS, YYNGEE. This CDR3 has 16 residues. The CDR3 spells CASSASGTARRYGYTF. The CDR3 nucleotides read TGTGCCAGCAGCGCCTCCGGGACAGCTAGACGCTATGGCTACACCTTC.

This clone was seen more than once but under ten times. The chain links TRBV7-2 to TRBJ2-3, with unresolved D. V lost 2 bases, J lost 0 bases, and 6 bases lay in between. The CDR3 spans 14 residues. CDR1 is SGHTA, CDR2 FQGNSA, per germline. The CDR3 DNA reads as TGTGCCAGCAGCTTATGGAGAAGCACAGATACGCAGTATTTT. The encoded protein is CASSLWRSTDTQYF.

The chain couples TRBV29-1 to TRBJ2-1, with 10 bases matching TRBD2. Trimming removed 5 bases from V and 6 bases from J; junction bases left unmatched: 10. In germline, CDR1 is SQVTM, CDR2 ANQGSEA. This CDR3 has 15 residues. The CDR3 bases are TGCAGCGTTCCAGCGGGAGGGACTAATGCCAATGAGCAGTTCTTC. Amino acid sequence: CSVPAGGTNANEQFF.

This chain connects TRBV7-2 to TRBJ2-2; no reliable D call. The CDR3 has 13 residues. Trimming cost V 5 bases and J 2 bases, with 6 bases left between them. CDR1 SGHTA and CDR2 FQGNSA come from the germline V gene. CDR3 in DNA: TGTGCCAGCAGCGCGGTAAACACCGGGGAGCTGTTTTTT. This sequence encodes CASSAVNTGELFF.

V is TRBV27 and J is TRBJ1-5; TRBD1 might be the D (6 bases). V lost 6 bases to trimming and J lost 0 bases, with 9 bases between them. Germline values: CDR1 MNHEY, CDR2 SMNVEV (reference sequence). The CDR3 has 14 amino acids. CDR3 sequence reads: CASSNRASNQPQHF. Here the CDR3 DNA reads TGTGCCAGCAGCAACAGGGCTAGCAATCAGCCCCAGCATTTT.

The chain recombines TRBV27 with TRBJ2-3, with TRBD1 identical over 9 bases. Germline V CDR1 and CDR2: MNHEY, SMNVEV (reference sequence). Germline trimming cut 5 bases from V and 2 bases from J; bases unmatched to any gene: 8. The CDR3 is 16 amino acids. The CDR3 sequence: CASSPGQGGSTDTQYF. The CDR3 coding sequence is TGTGCCAGCAGTCCGGGACAGGGAGGGTCCACAGATACGCAGTATTTT.

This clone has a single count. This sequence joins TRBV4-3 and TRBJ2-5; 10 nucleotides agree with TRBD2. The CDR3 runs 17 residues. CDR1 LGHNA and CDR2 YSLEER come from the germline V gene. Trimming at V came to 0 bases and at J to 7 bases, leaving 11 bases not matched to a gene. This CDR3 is CASSQDRLAGVLGTQYF. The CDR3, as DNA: TGCGCCAGCAGCCAAGATCGGCTAGCGGGAGTCTTGGGGACCCAGTACTTC.

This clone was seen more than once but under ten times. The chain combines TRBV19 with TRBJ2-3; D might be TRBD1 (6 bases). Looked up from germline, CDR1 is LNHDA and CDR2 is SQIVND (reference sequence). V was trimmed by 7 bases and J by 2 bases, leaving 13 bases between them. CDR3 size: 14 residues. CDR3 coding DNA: TGTGCCAGTAATCCAGGGGAATTCACAGATACGCAGTATTTT. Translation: CASNPGEFTDTQYF.

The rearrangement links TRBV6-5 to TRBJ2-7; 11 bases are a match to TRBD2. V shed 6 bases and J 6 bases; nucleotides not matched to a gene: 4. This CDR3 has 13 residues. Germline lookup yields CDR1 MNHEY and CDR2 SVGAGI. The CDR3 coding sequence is TGTGCCAGCAGATGGACTAGCGGGTCCGAGCAGTACTTC. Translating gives CASRWTSGSEQYF.

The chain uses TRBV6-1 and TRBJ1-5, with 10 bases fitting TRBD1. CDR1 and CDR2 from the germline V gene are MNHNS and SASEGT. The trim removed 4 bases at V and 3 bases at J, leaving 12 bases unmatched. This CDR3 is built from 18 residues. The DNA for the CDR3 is TGTGCCAGCAGTGCCCGACCGACAGGGGGCTATCTCAATCAGCCCCAGCATTTT. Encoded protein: CASSARPTGGYLNQPQHF.

The chain's CDR3 is CASSPPGTRDTEAFF. CDR3 DNA: TGTGCCAGCAGCCCCCCAGGGACTCGGGACACTGAAGCTTTCTTT. The chain joins TRBV7-9 to TRBJ1-1, with D perhaps TRBD1 (5 bases). This CDR3 has 15 amino acids. The germline V gene encodes CDR1 SEHNR and CDR2 FQNEAQ (reference sequence). With 5 bases removed from V and 3 bases from J, the gap between germline ends came to 16 bases.

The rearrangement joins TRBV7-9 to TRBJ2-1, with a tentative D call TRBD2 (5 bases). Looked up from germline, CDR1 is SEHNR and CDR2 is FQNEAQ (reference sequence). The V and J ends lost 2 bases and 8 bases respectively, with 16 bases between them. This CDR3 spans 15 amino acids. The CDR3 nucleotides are TGTGCCAGCAGCTTAAAGAGAGGCGGGTCAGATGAGCAGTTCTTC. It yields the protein CASSLKRGGSDEQFF.

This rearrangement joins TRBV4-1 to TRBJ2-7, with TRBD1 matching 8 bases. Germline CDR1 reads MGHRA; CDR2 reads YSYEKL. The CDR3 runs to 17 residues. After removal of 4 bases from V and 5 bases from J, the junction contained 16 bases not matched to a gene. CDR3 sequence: CASSPLTGGQGAHEQYF. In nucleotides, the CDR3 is TGCGCCAGCAGCCCACTTACGGGTGGACAGGGCGCCCACGAGCAGTACTTC.

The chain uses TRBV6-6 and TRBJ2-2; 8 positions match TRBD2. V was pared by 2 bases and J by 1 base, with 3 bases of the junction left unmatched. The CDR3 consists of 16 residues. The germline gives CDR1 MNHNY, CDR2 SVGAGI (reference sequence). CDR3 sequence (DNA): TGTGCCAGCAGTTACAGGCTAGCGGGGAACACCGGGGAGCTGTTTTTT. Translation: CASSYRLAGNTGELFF.

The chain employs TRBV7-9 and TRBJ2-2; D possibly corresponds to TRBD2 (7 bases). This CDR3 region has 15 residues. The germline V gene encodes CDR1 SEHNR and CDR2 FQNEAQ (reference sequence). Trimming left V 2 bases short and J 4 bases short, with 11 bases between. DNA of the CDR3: TGTGCCAGCAGCTTAAGGGAGGGGGGCACCGGGGAGCTGTTTTTT. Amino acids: CASSLREGGTGELFF. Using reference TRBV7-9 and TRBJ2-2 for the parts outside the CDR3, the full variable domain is DTGVSQNPRHKITKRGQNVTFRCDPISEHNRLYWYRQTLGQGPEFLTYFQNEAQLEKSRLLSDRFSAERPKGSFSTLEIQRTEQGDSAMYLCASSLREGGTGELFFGEGSRLTVL.

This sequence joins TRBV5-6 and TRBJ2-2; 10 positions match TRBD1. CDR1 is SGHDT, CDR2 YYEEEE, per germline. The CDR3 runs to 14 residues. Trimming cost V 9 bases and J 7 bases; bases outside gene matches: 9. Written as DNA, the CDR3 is TGTGCCACCCTGGGACAGGGGTTGGGCGGGGAGCTGTTTTTT. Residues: CATLGQGLGGELFF.

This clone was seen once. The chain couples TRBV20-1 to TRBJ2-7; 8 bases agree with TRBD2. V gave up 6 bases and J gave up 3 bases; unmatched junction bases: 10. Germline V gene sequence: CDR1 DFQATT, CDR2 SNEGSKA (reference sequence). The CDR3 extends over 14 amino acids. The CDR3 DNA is TGCAGTGCCAGTACTAGCGGACCACTCTACGAGCAGTACTTC. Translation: CSASTSGPLYEQYF.

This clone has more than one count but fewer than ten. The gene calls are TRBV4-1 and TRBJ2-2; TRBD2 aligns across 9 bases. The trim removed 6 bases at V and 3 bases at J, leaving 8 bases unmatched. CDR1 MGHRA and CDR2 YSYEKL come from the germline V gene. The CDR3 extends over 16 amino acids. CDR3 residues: CASSPGLARYTGELFF. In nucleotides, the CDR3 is TGCGCCAGCAGTCCTGGACTAGCGAGATACACCGGGGAGCTGTTTTTT.

This CDR3 reads CASSADRGLSPLHF. As DNA, the CDR3 is TGTGCCAGCAGCGCGGACAGGGGGCTTTCACCCCTCCACTTT. The chain is built from TRBV9 and TRBJ1-6; 11 bases are shared with TRBD1. This CDR3 region has 14 residues. J was trimmed by 9 bases and V by 3 bases; bases with no gene match: 2. Germline V CDR1 and CDR2: SGDLS, YYNGEE.

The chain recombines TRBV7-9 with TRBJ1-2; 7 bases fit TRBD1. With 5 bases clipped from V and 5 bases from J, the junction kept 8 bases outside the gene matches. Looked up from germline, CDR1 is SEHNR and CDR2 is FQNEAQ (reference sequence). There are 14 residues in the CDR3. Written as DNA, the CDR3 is TGTGCCAGCAGCCCACAGACAGGGCGATATGGCTACACCTTC. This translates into CASSPQTGRYGYTF. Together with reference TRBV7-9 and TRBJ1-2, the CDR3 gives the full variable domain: DTGVSQNPRHKITKRGQNVTFRCDPISEHNRLYWYRQTLGQGPEFLTYFQNEAQLEKSRLLSDRFSAERPKGSFSTLEIQRTEQGDSAMYLCASSPQTGRYGYTFGSGTRLTVV.

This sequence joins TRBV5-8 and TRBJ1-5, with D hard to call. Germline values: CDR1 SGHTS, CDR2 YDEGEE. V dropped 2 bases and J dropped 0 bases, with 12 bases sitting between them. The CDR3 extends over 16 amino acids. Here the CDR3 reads CASSFSSENSNQPQHF. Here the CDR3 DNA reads TGTGCCAGCAGCTTTTCCTCGGAGAATAGCAATCAGCCCCAGCATTTT.

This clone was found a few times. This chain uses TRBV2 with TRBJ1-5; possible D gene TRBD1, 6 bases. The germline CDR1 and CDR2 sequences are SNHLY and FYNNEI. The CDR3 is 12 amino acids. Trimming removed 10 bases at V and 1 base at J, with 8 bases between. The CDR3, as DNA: TGTGCCACCGGACAGAGCAATCAGCCCCAGCATTTT. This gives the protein CATGQSNQPQHF.

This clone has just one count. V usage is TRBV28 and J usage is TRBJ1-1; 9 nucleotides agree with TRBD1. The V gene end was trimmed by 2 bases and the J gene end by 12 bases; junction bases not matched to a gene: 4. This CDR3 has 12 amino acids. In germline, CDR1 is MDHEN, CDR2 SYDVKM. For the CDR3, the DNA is TGTGCCAGCAGTTTACGACAGGGGGGATCTTTCTTT. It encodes CASSLRQGGSFF.

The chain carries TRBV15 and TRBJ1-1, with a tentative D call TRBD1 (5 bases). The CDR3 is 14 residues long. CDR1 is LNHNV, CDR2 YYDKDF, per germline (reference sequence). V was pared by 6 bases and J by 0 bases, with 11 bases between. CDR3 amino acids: CATRIRDMNTEAFF. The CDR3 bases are TGTGCCACCAGGATCAGGGATATGAACACTGAAGCTTTCTTT.